This entry lists 28 T cell receptor beta chains sequenced from one sample in a study of T cells in Graves' hyperthyroidism and ophthalmopathy. RNA transcripts were the template for amplifying TCR beta CDR3 regions. Using the HTBI primer set, a first-round RT-PCR was run on the TCR CDR3. A single record per CDR3 protein comes from TCRdb applying MiXCR to the multiplex PCR reads. The repertoire has roughly 740,000 distinct CDR3 sequences, roughly 15% of them found once; the top ten carry roughly 8%. Material for sequencing was blood. The receptors shown here come from a man aged 18 to 35 with Graves' hyperthyroidism.

The gene calls are TRBV5-1 and TRBJ2-7, with D perhaps TRBD2 (6 bases). The CDR3 has 15 residues. Per germline, CDR1 SGHRS and CDR2 YFSETQ. V was pared by 3 bases and J by 9 bases, with 22 bases between. CDR3 DNA: TGCGCCAGCAGCTGGACTATTCTGGGTTCTGAAGGGCAGTACTTC. Translated: CASSWTILGSEGQYF.

The table lists this clonotype with many counts. The chain joins TRBV6-5 to TRBJ2-5, with TRBD2 identical over 11 bases. With 2 bases clipped from V and 5 bases from J, the junction kept 7 bases outside the gene matches. The germline V gene has CDR1 MNHEY and CDR2 SVGAGI. The CDR3 length is 16 residues. The CDR3 DNA reads as TGTGCCAGCAGTTACGGGGTAGCGGGAGGGCAGGAGACCCAGTACTTC. Its translation: CASSYGVAGGQETQYF.

Of note for this clonotype: This may be a read error, as it is one base from a much larger clone. Likely a read error: the CDR3 ends without its conserved phenylalanine or tryptophan. This rearrangement joins TRBV6-1 to TRBJ2-1; tentative D call: TRBD1 (5 bases). Trimming stripped 7 bases from V and 5 bases from J, with 18 bases between. The length of the CDR3 is 15 residues. Germline V gene data show CDR1 as MNHNS and CDR2 as SASEGT. The CDR3: CASNLGAGINNEQFL. The CDR3 DNA sequence: TGTGCCAGCAACCTAGGAGCAGGGATCAACAATGAGCAGTTCCTC.

This clonotype was counted between two and nine times. This chain links TRBV20-1 with TRBJ1-2; D not certain. Germline V gene data show CDR1 as DFQATT and CDR2 as SNEGSKA (reference sequence). The CDR3 sequence is 13 residues long. Trimming removed 3 bases from V and 8 bases from J, with 16 bases in between. The CDR3 region is CSARREILGGYTF. The DNA of the CDR3 is TGCAGTGCTAGGAGGGAGATCTTAGGGGGCTACACCTTC.

This clonotype was seen a handful of times. The J gene is TRBJ2-1, the V gene TRBV7-9, with 10 bases that match TRBD2. J was trimmed by 7 bases and V by 4 bases; bases with no gene match: 7. Germline loops: CDR1 SEHNR, CDR2 FQNEAQ (reference sequence). CDR3 length equals 15 residues. CDR3 DNA: TGTGCCAGCAGCTCCCCCGGGACTAGCGATAATGAGCAGTTCTTC. This translates into CASSSPGTSDNEQFF.

This clonotype was recorded many times. The chain couples TRBV20-1 to TRBJ2-5; either TRBD1 or TRBD2 may fit D (6 bases each). CDR3 size: 12 residues. The germline V gene encodes CDR1 DFQATT and CDR2 SNEGSKA (reference sequence). V was pared by 2 bases and J by 5 bases, with 9 bases between. The CDR3 loop is CSARRGRETQYF. The CDR3 bases are TGCAGTGCTAGAAGGGGGAGGGAGACCCAGTACTTC.

The sample holds many counts of this clonotype. The chain recombines TRBV24-1 with TRBJ2-7, with 9 nucleotides matching TRBD2. The J segment lost 4 bases and the V segment lost 3 bases, leaving 3 bases of the junction unmatched. The CDR3 runs 14 residues. Per the germline V gene, CDR1 is KGHDR and CDR2 is SFDVKD. The CDR3 is CATSDMREGYEQYF. As DNA, the CDR3 is TGTGCCACCAGTGATATGCGGGAGGGTTACGAGCAGTACTTC.

The CDR3 DNA reads as TGTGCCACCAGCCACCTAGCGGGGCGGGGAAACAATGAGCAGTTCTTC. Translation: CATSHLAGRGNNEQFF. The rearrangement links TRBV15 to TRBJ2-1, with 9 positions matching TRBD2. Losses at the gene ends were 5 bases for V and 5 bases for J; bases not matched to a gene: 10. The germline CDR1 and CDR2 sequences are LNHNV and YYDKDF (reference sequence). CDR3 length: 16 residues.

This clonotype was picked up many times. The V and J genes are TRBV11-2 and TRBJ2-1; 10 bases are shared with TRBD2. The V gene's germline CDR1 is SGHAT and CDR2 FQNNGV. CDR3 length: 16 amino acids. The V and J ends lost 0 bases and 2 bases, in that order; junction bases with no gene match: 1. The CDR3 nucleotides read TGTGCCAGCAGCTTAGATAGCGGGAGGCCCTACAATGAGCAGTTCTTC. Amino acid sequence: CASSLDSGRPYNEQFF.

This clonotype has more than one count but fewer than ten. This chain links TRBV4-2 with TRBJ1-1; TRBD1 is a possible D gene (6 bases). The V end lost 4 bases, the J end lost 4 bases, and 13 bases lay between the germline ends. The CDR3 is 14 residues long. Germline CDR1 LGHNA, CDR2 YNFKEQ. The CDR3 region is CASSPGVSSTEAFF. CDR3 nucleotides: TGTGCCAGCAGCCCAGGGGTGTCGAGCACTGAAGCTTTCTTT.

This clonotype was detected a few times. The rearrangement joins TRBV5-1 to TRBJ2-1, with 16 bases lining up with TRBD2. J lost 16 bases, V lost 2 bases, and 6 bases had no gene match. CDR1 is SGHRS, CDR2 YFSETQ, per germline. The CDR3 covers 14 residues. The CDR3 region is CASSFGTSGRAPFF. The CDR3 coding sequence is TGCGCCAGCAGCTTTGGGACTAGCGGGAGGGCCCCCTTCTTC.

The chain couples TRBV20-1 to TRBJ2-2, with a tentative D call TRBD1 (7 bases). The V end lost 0 bases, the J end lost 4 bases, and 15 bases lay between the germline ends. The CDR3 totals 16 residues. Per germline, CDR1 DFQATT and CDR2 SNEGSKA (reference sequence). The CDR3 spells CSARDAGQSSTGELFF. The CDR3 DNA reads as TGCAGTGCTAGAGACGCGGGACAGTCTAGCACCGGGGAGCTGTTTTTT.

This chain links TRBV11-3 with TRBJ2-2; the match to TRBD2 covers 9 bases. In germline, CDR1 is SGHNT, CDR2 YENEEA. CDR3 length: 15 residues. The V segment lost 2 bases and the J segment 7 bases; nucleotides outside the gene matches: 5. The CDR3 region has the DNA TGTGCCAGCAGCTTACCCTCGACTAGCGGCGGGGAGCTGTTTTTT. Its protein is CASSLPSTSGGELFF.

V and J are TRBV28 and TRBJ2-7; 7 bases map to TRBD2. J gave up 3 bases and V 4 bases, and 12 bases lay outside the gene matches. There are 16 residues in the CDR3. Germline CDR1 and CDR2: MDHEN and SYDVKM. CDR3 bases: TGTGCCAGCAGTTCGGTAACGGGACTACCGGGCTACGAGCAGTACTTC. Protein: CASSSVTGLPGYEQYF. The entire variable domain, with the rest obtained from reference TRBV28 and TRBJ2-7, is as follows: DVKVTQSSRYLVKRTGEKVFLECVQDMDHENMFWYRQDPGLGLRLIYFSYDVKMKEKGDIPEGYSVSREKKERFSLILESASTNQTSMYLCASSSVTGLPGYEQYFGPGTRLTVT.

This clonotype was counted ten times or more. The J gene is TRBJ2-7, the V gene TRBV30; D not certain. Trimming left V 2 bases short and J 3 bases short, with 8 bases between. The CDR3 has 12 residues. The V gene's germline CDR1 is GTSNPN and CDR2 SVGIG (reference sequence). The CDR3 sequence: CAWSTGGYEQYF. CDR3 DNA sequence: TGTGCCTGGAGTACCGGCGGCTACGAGCAGTACTTC. Supplemented by reference TRBV30 and TRBJ2-7, the full variable domain reads SQTIHQWPATLVQPVGSPLSLECTVEGTSNPNLYWYRQAAGRGLQLLFYSVGIGQISSEVPQNLSASRPQDRQFILSSKKLLLSDSGFYLCAWSTGGYEQYFGPGTRLTVT.

This clonotype has at least ten counts. The chain recombines TRBV7-9 with TRBJ1-1; D is unresolved. The germline gives CDR1 SEHNR, CDR2 FQNEAQ (reference sequence). The CDR3 covers 15 residues. V dropped 1 base and J dropped 0 bases, with 9 bases sitting between them. DNA of the CDR3: TGTGCCAGCAGCTTAGTCAATCAGATGAACACTGAAGCTTTCTTT. This gives the protein CASSLVNQMNTEAFF.

This clonotype was found many times. The CDR3 loop is CASSPGGRSYGYTF. The CDR3 region has the DNA TGTGCCAGCAGCCCAGGCGGCAGATCCTATGGCTACACCTTC. This rearrangement joins TRBV7-9 to TRBJ1-2, with unresolved D. The CDR3 contains 14 residues. Trimming pared 5 bases from V and 4 bases from J, leaving 14 bases between. Germline CDR1 and CDR2: SEHNR and FQNEAQ (reference sequence).

This clonotype showed up many times. As DNA, the CDR3 is TGTGCCAGCAGTGGGGCACAACAGGGAGGAAATGAGCAGTTCTTC. This gives the protein CASSGAQQGGNEQFF. The J gene is TRBJ2-1, the V gene TRBV2, with D possibly called TRBD1 or TRBD2 (6 bases each). This CDR3 is 15 amino acids long. V was cut by 4 bases and J by 7 bases, with 17 bases left in between. Germline CDR1 is SNHLY and CDR2 is FYNNEI.

This clonotype was detected a few times. This rearrangement joins TRBV24-1 to TRBJ2-5; 7 nucleotides agree with TRBD2. The germline gives CDR1 KGHDR, CDR2 SFDVKD. V dropped 4 bases and J dropped 5; count of bases not matched to a gene: 12. The CDR3 has 16 amino acids. This CDR3 reads CATSELSGPRIETQYF. CDR3 in DNA: TGTGCCACCAGTGAGCTTAGCGGGCCGCGGATTGAGACCCAGTACTTC.

CDR3 amino acids: CASSELIADYNEQFF. The DNA of the CDR3 is TGTGCCAGCAGCGAACTTATAGCAGATTACAATGAGCAGTTCTTC. This chain links TRBV7-9 with TRBJ2-1; D is unresolved. CDR3 length equals 15 residues. The V gene lost 5 bases and the J gene lost 4 bases, with 15 bases spanning the gap. Germline V gives CDR1 SEHNR, CDR2 FQNEAQ (reference sequence).

This clonotype has a handful of counts. J is TRBJ1-4 and V is TRBV20-1; D remains ambiguous. The CDR3 spans 14 residues. Germline CDR1 and CDR2: DFQATT and SNEGSKA (reference sequence). Trimming cost V 0 bases and J 8 bases, with 13 bases left between them. The chain's CDR3 is CSAREEGVGEKLFF. For the CDR3, the DNA is TGCAGTGCTAGAGAGGAGGGAGTGGGGGAAAAACTGTTTTTT.

In the case of this clonotype: A clone one base away is much larger, so this may be a read error. The chain has TRBV7-9 and TRBJ2-3; 8 bases line up with TRBD1. V shed 8 bases, J shed 3 bases, and the junction held 25 bases outside the gene matches. Germline V gene data show CDR1 as SEHNR and CDR2 as FQNEAQ (reference sequence). The CDR3 contains 20 residues. DNA for the CDR3: TGTGCCAGCGGCCGACAACGCGGGACAGGCCACCGATTTGGGACAGATACGCAGTATTTT. As protein: CASGRQRGTGHRFGTDTQYF.

This clonotype was counted many times. The chain couples TRBV24-1 to TRBJ1-1; a weak D match, TRBD1 (6 bases). Per germline, CDR1 KGHDR and CDR2 SFDVKD. The V end lost 5 bases, the J end lost 4 bases, and 16 bases lay between the germline ends. This CDR3 comprises 15 residues. The DNA for the CDR3 is TGTGCCACCAGTGGGCCAGGGGATGCAGGCACTGAAGCTTTCTTT. Its protein product is CATSGPGDAGTEAFF.

The chain has TRBV19 and TRBJ2-5; D may be TRBD1 (5 bases). Trimming removed 4 bases at V and 1 base at J, with 10 bases between. Germline lookup yields CDR1 LNHDA and CDR2 SQIVND (reference sequence). This CDR3 spans 14 amino acids. The CDR3 is CASSTRQSQETQYF. The CDR3 DNA is TGTGCCAGTAGTACCCGACAGTCCCAAGAGACCCAGTACTTC.

V usage is TRBV10-3 and J usage is TRBJ2-1; the D gene is possibly TRBD2 (6 bases). V shed 8 bases and J shed 8 bases, with 16 bases lying between them. This CDR3 contains 13 residues. Germline loops: CDR1 ENHRY, CDR2 SYGVKD. DNA of the CDR3: TGTGCCATCGCCCGGGAGCCTATGTATGAGCAGTTCTTC. Translation: CAIAREPMYEQFF.

This clonotype was picked up many times. The V and J genes are TRBV28 and TRBJ2-7, with D possibly TRBD1 on 5 matching bases. Germline CDR1 is MDHEN and CDR2 is SYDVKM. This CDR3 has 14 amino acids. The ends were cut back, 1 base at V and 2 bases at J, with 9 bases in the middle. The CDR3 here is CASSLYGRAYEQYF. Written as DNA, the CDR3 is TGTGCCAGCAGTTTATACGGCAGGGCCTACGAGCAGTACTTC. Full variable domain (rest looked up from reference TRBV28 and TRBJ2-7): DVKVTQSSRYLVKRTGEKVFLECVQDMDHENMFWYRQDPGLGLRLIYFSYDVKMKEKGDIPEGYSVSREKKERFSLILESASTNQTSMYLCASSLYGRAYEQYFGPGTRLTVT.

This clonotype has at least ten counts. V gene TRBV6-2 or TRBV6-3 combines with J gene TRBJ2-3, with D possibly called TRBD1 or TRBD2 (5 bases each). The germline CDR1 and CDR2 sequences are MNHEY and SVGEGT. This CDR3 has 16 amino acids. V was pared by 1 base and J by 2 bases, with 13 bases between. CDR3 amino acids: CASSYWGNDLTDTQYF. The CDR3 bases are TGTGCCAGCAGTTACTGGGGGAACGACCTCACAGATACGCAGTATTTT.

There are many counts of this clonotype. The chain links TRBV9 to TRBJ2-7; D is undetermined. The CDR3 totals 13 residues. V was shortened by 2 bases and J by 2 bases, with 8 bases between the two germline ends. Germline V gene lookup returns CDR1 SGDLS and CDR2 YYNGEE. CDR3 sequence (DNA): TGTGCCAGCAGCGTGACTCCCACCTACGAGCAGTACTTC. Translation: CASSVTPTYEQYF.